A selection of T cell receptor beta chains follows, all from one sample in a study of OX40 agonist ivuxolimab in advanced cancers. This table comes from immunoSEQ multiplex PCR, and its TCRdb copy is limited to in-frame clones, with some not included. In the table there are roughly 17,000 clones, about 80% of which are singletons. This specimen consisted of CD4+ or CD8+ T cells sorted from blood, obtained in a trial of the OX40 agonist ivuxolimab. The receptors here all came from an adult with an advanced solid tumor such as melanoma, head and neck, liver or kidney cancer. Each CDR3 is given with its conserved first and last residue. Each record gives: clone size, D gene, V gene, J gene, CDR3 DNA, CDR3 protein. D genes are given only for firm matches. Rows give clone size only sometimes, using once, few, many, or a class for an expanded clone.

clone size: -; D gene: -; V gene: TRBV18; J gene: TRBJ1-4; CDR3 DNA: TGTGCCAGCTCACCAGGATCGCAGCGGAGGGGAAAACTGTTTTTT; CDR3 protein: CASSPGSQRRGKLFF
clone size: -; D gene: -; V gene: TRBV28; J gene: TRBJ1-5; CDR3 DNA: TGTGCCAGCAGTTTAGAGTCATCTAGCAATCAGCCCCAGCATTTT; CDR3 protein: CASSLESSSNQPQHF
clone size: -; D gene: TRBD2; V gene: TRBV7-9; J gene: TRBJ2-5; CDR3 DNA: TGTGCCAGCAGCCGGACTAGCGGGAGGTTAGGGGAGACCCAGTACTTC; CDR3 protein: CASSRTSGRLGETQYF
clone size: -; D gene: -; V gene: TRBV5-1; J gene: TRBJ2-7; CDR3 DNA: TGCGCCAGCAGCCAGAACAGCTACGAGCAGTACTTC; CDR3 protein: CASSQNSYEQYF
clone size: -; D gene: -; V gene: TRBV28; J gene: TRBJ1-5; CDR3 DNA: TGTGCCAGCAGTCCCCGGGGAGGGAATCAGCCCCAGCATTTT; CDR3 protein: CASSPRGGNQPQHF
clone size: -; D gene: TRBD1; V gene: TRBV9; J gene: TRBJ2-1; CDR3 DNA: TGTGCCAGCAGCGTGATGGACAGGGGGAATGAGCAGTTCTTC; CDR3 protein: CASSVMDRGNEQFF
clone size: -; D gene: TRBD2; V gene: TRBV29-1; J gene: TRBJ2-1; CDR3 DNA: TGCAGCGTTTGGGGTAGCGGGAGGGATAGCTCCTACAATGAGCAGTTCTTC; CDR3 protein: CSVWGSGRDSSYNEQFF
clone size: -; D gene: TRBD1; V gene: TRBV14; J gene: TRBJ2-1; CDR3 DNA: TGTGCCAGCAGCCATGGGCCGGGACAGGGGGCCCACAATGAGCAGTTCTTC; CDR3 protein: CASSHGPGQGAHNEQFF
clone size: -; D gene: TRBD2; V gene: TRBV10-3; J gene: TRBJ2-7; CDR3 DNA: TGTGCCATCAGTGACGGGGGGTTTTCCTACGAGCAGTACTTC; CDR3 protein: CAISDGGFSYEQYF
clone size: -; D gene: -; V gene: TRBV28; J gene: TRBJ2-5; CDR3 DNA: TGTGCCAGCAGCCGAGACAGAATCCAAGAGACCCAGTACTTC; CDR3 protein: CASSRDRIQETQYF
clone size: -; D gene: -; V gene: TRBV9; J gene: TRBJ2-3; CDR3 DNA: TGTGCCAGCAGCGTAGGGTTCACAGATACGCAGTATTTT; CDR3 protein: CASSVGFTDTQYF
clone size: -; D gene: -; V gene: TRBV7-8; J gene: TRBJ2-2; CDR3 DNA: TGTGCCAGCAGCTTAAGGGTATCTTTCGCGGGATTGAAGGACACCGGGGAGCTGTTTTTT; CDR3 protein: CASSLRVSFAGLKDTGELFF
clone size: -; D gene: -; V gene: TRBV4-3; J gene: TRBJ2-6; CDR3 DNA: TGCGCCAGCAGCCAAGACAGGGGTGGGGCCAACGTCCTGACTTTC; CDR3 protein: CASSQDRGGANVLTF
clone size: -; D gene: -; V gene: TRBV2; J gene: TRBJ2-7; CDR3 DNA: TGTGCCAGCAGTGAAGCGCCGGGGATCTACGAGCAGTACTTC; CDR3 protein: CASSEAPGIYEQYF
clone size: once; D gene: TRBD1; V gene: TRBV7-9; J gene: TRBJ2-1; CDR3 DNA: TGTGCCAGCAGCTACGAACAGGGGGGAGATGAGCAGTTCTTC; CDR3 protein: CASSYEQGGDEQFF
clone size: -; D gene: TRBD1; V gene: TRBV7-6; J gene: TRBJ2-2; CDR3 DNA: TGTGCCAGCAGCTTGACAGGGCACTTCACCACCGGGGAGCTGTTTTTT; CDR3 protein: CASSLTGHFTTGELFF
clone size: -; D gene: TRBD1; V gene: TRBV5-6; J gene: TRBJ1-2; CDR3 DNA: TGTGCCAGCAGCGGGGGGACAGCCTGGAACTATGGCTACACCTTC; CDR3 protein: CASSGGTAWNYGYTF
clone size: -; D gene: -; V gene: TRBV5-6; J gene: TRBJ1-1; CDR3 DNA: TGTGCCAGCAGCTTGACCCGGGATCGAACTGAAGCTTTCTTT; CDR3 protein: CASSLTRDRTEAFF
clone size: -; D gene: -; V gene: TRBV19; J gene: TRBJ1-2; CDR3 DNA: TGTGCCAGTAGTATAGACCCAAGGAACTATGGCTACACCTTC; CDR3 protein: CASSIDPRNYGYTF
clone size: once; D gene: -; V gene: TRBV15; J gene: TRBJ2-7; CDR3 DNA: TGTGCCACCAGCAGAGAGCGGGCCAACGGATACGAGCAGTACTTC; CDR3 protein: CATSRERANGYEQYF
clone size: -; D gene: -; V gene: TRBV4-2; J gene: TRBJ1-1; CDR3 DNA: TGTGCCAGCAGCCATCCCATGAAGGACGTGGGGGGACCTGAAGCTTTCTTT; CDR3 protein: CASSHPMKDVGGPEAFF
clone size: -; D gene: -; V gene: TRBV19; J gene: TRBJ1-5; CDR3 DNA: TGTGCCAGCGTAGGGGGTTATAGCAATCAGCCCCAGCATTTT; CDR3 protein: CASVGGYSNQPQHF
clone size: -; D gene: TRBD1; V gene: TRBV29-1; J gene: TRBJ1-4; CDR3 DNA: TGCAGCGTCTCGGGGACAGGGAATGAAAAACTGTTTTTT; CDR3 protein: CSVSGTGNEKLFF
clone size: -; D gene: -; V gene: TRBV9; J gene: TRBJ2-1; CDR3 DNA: TGTGCCAGCAGTGTCGGGGGGCTAGCGGAATACAATGAGCAGTTCTTC; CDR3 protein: CASSVGGLAEYNEQFF
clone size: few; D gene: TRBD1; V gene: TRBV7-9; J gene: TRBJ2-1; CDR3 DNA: TGTGCCAGCAGCTTACCTTTTGGGGCAGGGGGTATCAATGAGCAGTTCTTC; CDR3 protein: CASSLPFGAGGINEQFF
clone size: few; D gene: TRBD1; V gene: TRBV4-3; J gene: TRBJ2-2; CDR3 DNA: TGCGCCAGCAGCCAAAACAGGGGCACCGGGGAGCTGTTTTTT; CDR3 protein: CASSQNRGTGELFF
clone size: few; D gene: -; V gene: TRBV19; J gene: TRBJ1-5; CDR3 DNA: TGTGCCAGTAGTATGTGGGGGGCTAGCAATCAGCCCCAGCATTTT; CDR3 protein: CASSMWGASNQPQHF
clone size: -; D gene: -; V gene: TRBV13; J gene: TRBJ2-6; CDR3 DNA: TGTGCCAGCAGCTTAGTTAGACTGAGCTCTGGGGCCAACGTCCTGACTTTC; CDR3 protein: CASSLVRLSSGANVLTF
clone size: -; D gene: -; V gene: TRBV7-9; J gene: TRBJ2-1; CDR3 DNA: TGTGCCAGCAGGACCCTACTAGGACTTGAGCAGTTCTTC; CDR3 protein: CASRTLLGLEQFF
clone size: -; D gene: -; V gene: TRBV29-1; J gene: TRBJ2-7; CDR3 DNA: TGCAGCGTTGTGAAGGGTACCTCCTACGAGCAGTACTTC; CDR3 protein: CSVVKGTSYEQYF
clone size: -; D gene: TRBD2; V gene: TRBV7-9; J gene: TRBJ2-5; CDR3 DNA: TGTGCCAGCAGCTCCCGTGGCCGGGGGGTTGAGACCCAGTACTTC; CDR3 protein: CASSSRGRGVETQYF
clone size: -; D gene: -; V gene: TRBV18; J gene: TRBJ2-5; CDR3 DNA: TGTGCCAGCTCACCACCAGTAAGGCCGGGGGAGACCCAGTACTTC; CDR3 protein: CASSPPVRPGETQYF
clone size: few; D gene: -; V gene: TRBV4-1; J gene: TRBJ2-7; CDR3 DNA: TGCGCCAGCAGCCAAGACGGATCCTACGAGCAGTACTTC; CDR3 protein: CASSQDGSYEQYF
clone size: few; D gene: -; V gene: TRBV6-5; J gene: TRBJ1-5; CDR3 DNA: TGTGCCAGCAGTTCCGTGGGAGGGGGGGATCAGCCCCAGCATTTT; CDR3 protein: CASSSVGGGDQPQHF
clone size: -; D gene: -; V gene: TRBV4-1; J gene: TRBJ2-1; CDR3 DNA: TGCGCCAGCCGGTTCGGGGGAGCGGGCAATGAGCAGTTCTTC; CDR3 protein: CASRFGGAGNEQFF
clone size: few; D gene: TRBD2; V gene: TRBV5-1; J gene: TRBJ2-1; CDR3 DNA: TGCGCCAGCAGCTGGAGCGGGGGTGAGCAGTTCTTC; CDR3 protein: CASSWSGGEQFF
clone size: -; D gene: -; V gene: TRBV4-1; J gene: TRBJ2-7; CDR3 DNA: TGCGCCAGCAGCCAAGACGGCTCTTACTCCTACGAGCAGTACTTC; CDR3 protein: CASSQDGSYSYEQYF
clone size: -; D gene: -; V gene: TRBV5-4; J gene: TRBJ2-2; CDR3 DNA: TGTGCCAGCCTACGGGGCAGGGGGGCGGCGGAAGACACCGGGGAGCTGTTTTTT; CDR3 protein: CASLRGRGAAEDTGELFF
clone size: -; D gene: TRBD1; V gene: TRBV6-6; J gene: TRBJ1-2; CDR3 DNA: TGTGTCCTTGGGACAGGGAGCGGCTACACCTTC; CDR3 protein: CVLGTGSGYTF
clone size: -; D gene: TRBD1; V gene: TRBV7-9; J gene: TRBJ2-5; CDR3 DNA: TGTGCCAGCAGCTTCAGGGGGCAAGAGACCCAGTACTTC; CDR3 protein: CASSFRGQETQYF
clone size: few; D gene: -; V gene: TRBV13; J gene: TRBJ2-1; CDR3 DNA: TGTGCCAGCAGCGCTCGAGGGTACAATGAGCAGTTCTTC; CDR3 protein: CASSARGYNEQFF
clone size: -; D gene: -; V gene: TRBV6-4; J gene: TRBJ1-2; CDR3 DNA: TGTGCCAGCAGTGACAACCCCGGGGGCAGGAATGGCTACACCTTC; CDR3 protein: CASSDNPGGRNGYTF
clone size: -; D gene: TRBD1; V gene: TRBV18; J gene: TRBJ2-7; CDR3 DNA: TGTGCCAGCTCTCGGCCGGGACAGGGAACCTACGAGCAGTACTTC; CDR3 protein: CASSRPGQGTYEQYF
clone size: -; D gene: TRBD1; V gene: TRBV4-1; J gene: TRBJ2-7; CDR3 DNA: TGCGCCAGCAGCCAAGACCGGGACAGGGGCAACGAGCAGTACTTC; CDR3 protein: CASSQDRDRGNEQYF
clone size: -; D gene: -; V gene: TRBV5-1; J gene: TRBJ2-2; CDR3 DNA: TGCGCCAGCAGCTTTGCTGCCTTTCAGGGCGGGGAGCTGTTTTTT; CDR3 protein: CASSFAAFQGGELFF
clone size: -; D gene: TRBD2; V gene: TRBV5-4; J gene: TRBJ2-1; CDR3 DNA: TGTGCCAGCAGCTTGGGGGGACTAGCGTTGGTAAATGAGCAGTTCTTC; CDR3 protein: CASSLGGLALVNEQFF
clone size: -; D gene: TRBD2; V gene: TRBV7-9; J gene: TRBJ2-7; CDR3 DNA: TGTGCCAGCAGCTTAGAGGGCGGGGGGCGCTCCTACGAGCAGTACTTC; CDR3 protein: CASSLEGGGRSYEQYF
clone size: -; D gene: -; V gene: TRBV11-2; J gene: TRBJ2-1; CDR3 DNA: TGTGCCAGCAGCGACCGACTGGGGGATTACAATGAGCAGTTCTTC; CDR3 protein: CASSDRLGDYNEQFF
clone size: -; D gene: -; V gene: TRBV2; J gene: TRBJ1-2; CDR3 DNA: TGTGCCAGCATCGTGGGGCTCGGTGGCTACACCTTC; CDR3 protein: CASIVGLGGYTF
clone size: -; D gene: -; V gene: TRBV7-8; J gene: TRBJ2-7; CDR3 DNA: TGTGCCAGCAGCTTATTCGGGACGGGGATCTACGAGCAGTACTTC; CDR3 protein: CASSLFGTGIYEQYF
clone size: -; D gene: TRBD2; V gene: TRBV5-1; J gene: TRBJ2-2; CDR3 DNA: TGCGCCAGCAGCGATCTAGCGGGGGGGAGGATCGGGGAGCTGTTTTTT; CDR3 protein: CASSDLAGGRIGELFF
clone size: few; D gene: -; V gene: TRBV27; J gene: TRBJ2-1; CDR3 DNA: TGTGCCAGTAGGAGGGGGGCTTTCAATGAGCAGTTCTTC; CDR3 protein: CASRRGAFNEQFF
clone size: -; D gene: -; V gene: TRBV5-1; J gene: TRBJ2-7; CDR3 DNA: TGCGCCAGCAGCCTCGGCTACGAGCAGTACTTC; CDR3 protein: CASSLGYEQYF
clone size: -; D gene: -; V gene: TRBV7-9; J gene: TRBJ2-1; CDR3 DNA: TGTGCCAGCAGCTTAGAAGGGGGCGGGGATGAGCAGTTCTTC; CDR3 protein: CASSLEGGGDEQFF
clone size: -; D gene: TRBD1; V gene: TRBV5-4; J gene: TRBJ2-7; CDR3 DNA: TGTGCCAGCAGCTTGACAGGGGAGCTTGGAGAGCAGTACTTC; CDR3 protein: CASSLTGELGEQYF
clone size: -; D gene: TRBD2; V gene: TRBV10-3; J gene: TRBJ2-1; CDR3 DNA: TGTGCCATCAGTGCCCCTCATAGCGGGAGGGCCCACAATGAGCAGTTCTTC; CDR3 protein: CAISAPHSGRAHNEQFF
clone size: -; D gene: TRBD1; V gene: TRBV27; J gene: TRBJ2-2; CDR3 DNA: TGTGCCAGCAGTTTAATACCGGGACAGGGCACCGGGGAGCTGTTTTTT; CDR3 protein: CASSLIPGQGTGELFF
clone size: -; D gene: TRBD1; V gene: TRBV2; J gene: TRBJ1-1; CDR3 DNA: TGTGCCAGTCCGGACAGGGGGCGAATGAACACTGAAGCTTTCTTT; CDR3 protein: CASPDRGRMNTEAFF
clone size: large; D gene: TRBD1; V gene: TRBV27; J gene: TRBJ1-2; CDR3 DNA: TGTGCCAGCAGTATACAGGGGGCTAACTATGGCTACACCTTC; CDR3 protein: CASSIQGANYGYTF
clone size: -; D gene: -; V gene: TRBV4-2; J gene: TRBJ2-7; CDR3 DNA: TGTGCCAGCAGCCAGGCCGCGGGGACCTCCGACGAGCAGTACTTC; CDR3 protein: CASSQAAGTSDEQYF